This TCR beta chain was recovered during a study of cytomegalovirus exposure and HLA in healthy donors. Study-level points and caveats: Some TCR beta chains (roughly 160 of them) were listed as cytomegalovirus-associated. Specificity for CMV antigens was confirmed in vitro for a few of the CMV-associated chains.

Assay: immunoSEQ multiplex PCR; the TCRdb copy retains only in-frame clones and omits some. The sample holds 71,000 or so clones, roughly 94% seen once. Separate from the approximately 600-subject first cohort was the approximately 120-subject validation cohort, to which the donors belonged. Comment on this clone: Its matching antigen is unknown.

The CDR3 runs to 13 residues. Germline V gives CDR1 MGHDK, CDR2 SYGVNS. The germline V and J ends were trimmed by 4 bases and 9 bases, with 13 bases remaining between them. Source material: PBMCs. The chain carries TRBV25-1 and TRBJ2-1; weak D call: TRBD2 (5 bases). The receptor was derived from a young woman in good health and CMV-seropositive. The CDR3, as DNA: TGTGCCAGCAGTGCTAGGCTAGCCGGTGAGCAGTTCTTC. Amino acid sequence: CASSARLAGEQFF.